This TCR beta chain was profiled in a study of PD-1 blockade in classical Hodgkin lymphoma. Regarding time point: newly diagnosed, previously untreated cHL patient sample. Untreated, newly diagnosed classical Hodgkin lymphoma PBMCs were comparators. Overall study findings and caveats: TCR diversity at baseline was reported to be reduced in newly diagnosed patients relative to healthy donors. Possible causes of repertoire differences, disease activity or prior therapy, remain undefined.

Repertoires were generated with immunoSEQ multiplex PCR, while TCRdb's copy carries only in-frame clones and drops some. The data hold some 70,000 clones, with about 93% observed a single time. The germline CDR1 and CDR2 sequences are KGHSH and LQKENI. The CDR3 covers 15 residues. V trimming: 5 bases; J trimming: 10 bases; junction bases outside the gene matches: 11. In regard to this clone: Its antigen is currently unknown.

The gene calls are TRBV18 and TRBJ1-6; 7 bases match TRBD1. Specimen: peripheral blood mononuclear cells (PBMCs). The receptor was derived from a human donor with classical Hodgkin lymphoma. The CDR3 reads CASSILTGKDSPLHF. DNA for the CDR3: TGTGCCAGCTCAATACTGACAGGGAAAGACTCACCCCTCCACTTT.